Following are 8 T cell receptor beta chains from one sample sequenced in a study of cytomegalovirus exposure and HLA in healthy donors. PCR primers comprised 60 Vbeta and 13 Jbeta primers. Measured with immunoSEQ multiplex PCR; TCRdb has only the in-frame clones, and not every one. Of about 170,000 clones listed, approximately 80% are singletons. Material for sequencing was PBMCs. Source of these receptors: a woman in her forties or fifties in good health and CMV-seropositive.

In nucleotides, the CDR3 is TGCGCCAGCAGGGACAGTCACACCGGGGAGCTGTTTTTT. It translates to CASRDSHTGELFF. The V gene is TRBV5-1, the J gene TRBJ2-2; tentatively, D is TRBD1 (6 bases). The V gene's germline CDR1 is SGHRS and CDR2 YFSETQ. The CDR3 totals 13 residues. V shed 5 bases and J shed 3 bases, with 8 bases lying between them. The variable domain in full, completed from reference TRBV5-1 and TRBJ2-2, reads KAGVTQTPRYLIKTRGQQVTLSCSPISGHRSVSWYQQTPGQGLQFLFEYFSETQRNKGNFPGRFSGRQFSNSRSEMNVSTLELGDSALYLCASRDSHTGELFFGEGSRLTVL.

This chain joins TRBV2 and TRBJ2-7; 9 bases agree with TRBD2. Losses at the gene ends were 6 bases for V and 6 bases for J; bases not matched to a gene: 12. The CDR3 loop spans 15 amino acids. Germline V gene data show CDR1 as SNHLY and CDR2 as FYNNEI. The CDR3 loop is CASRRLAAPTSEQYF. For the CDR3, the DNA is TGTGCCAGCAGACGACTAGCGGCACCAACTAGCGAGCAGTACTTC. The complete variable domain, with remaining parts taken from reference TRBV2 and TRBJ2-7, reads EPEVTQTPSHQVTQMGQEVILRCVPISNHLYFYWYRQILGQKVEFLVSFYNNEISEKSEIFDDQFSVERPDGSNFTLKIRSTKLEDSAMYFCASRRLAAPTSEQYFGPGTRLTVT.

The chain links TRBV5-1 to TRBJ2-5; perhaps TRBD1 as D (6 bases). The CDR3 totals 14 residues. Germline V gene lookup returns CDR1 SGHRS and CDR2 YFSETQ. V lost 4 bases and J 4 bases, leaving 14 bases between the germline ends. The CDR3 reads CASSGSGGPETQYF. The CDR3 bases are TGCGCCAGCAGCGGCTCTGGGGGCCCAGAGACCCAGTACTTC.

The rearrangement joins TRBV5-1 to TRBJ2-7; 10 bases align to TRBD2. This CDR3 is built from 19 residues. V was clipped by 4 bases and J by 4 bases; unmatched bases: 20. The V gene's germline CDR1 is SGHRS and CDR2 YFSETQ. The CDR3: CASSLIPFLLAGGKYEQYF. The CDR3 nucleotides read TGCGCCAGCAGCCTAATACCATTTCTTTTAGCGGGAGGAAAATACGAGCAGTACTTC. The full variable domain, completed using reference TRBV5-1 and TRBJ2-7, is KAGVTQTPRYLIKTRGQQVTLSCSPISGHRSVSWYQQTPGQGLQFLFEYFSETQRNKGNFPGRFSGRQFSNSRSEMNVSTLELGDSALYLCASSLIPFLLAGGKYEQYFGPGTRLTVT.

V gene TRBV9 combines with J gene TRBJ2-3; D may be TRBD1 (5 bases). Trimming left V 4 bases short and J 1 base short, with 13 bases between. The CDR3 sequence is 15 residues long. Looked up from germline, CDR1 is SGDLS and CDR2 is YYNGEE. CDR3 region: CASSPQVGGTDTQYF. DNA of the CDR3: TGTGCCAGCAGCCCCCAGGTAGGGGGCACAGATACGCAGTATTTT. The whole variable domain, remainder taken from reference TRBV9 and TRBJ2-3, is DSGVTQTPKHLITATGQRVTLRCSPRSGDLSVYWYQQSLDQGLQFLIQYYNGEERAKGNILERFSAQQFPDLHSELNLSSLELGDSALYFCASSPQVGGTDTQYFGPGTRLTVL.

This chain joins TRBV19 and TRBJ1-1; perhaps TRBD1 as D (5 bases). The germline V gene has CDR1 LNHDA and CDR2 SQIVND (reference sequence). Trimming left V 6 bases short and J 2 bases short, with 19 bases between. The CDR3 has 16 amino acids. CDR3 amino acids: CASRTPGRGKNTEAFF. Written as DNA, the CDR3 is TGTGCCAGTAGGACCCCGGGACGGGGGAAAAACACTGAAGCTTTCTTT.

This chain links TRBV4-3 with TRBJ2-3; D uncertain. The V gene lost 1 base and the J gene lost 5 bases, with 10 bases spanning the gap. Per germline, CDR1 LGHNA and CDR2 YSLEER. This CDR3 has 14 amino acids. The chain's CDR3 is CASSQAQYQDTQYF. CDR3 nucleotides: TGCGCCAGCAGCCAAGCCCAGTATCAAGATACGCAGTATTTT.

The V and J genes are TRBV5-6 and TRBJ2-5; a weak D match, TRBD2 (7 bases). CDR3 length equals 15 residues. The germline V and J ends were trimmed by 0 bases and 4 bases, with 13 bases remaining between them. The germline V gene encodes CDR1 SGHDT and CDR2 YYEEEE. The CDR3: CASSLGARGGETQYF. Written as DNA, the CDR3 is TGTGCCAGCAGCTTGGGGGCTAGGGGGGGAGAGACCCAGTACTTC. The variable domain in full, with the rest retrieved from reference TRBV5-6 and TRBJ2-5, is DAGVTQSPTHLIKTRGQQVTLRCSPKSGHDTVSWYQQALGQGPQFIFQYYEEEERQRGNFPDRFSGHQFPNYSSELNVNALLLGDSALYLCASSLGARGGETQYFGPGTRLLVL.